A selection of T cell receptor beta chains follows, all from one sample in a study of blood T cell repertoires in COVID-19. The method was immunoSEQ multiplex PCR; TCRdb's version includes in-frame clones alone and lacks a portion of them. The profile shows 140,000 or so clones, more than 75% of them singletons. Sequencing used peripheral blood. The receptor source for this set is a woman at least 80 years old with acute or convalescent COVID-19. The CDR3 runs from the conserved cysteine through the conserved F or W. Each record gives: J gene, V gene, clone size, CDR3 protein. For some rows the clone size is stated as once, few or many, or as a class when expanded; others skip it.

j_call: TRBJ2-7
v_call: TRBV11-2
clone_size: once
cdr3_aa: CASSLGYHGKGNYEQYF

j_call: TRBJ1-3
v_call: TRBV5-1
clone_size: .
cdr3_aa: CASSRSTDSGNTIYF

j_call: TRBJ1-2
v_call: TRBV5-1
clone_size: .
cdr3_aa: CASSLSLAKPFGYTF

j_call: TRBJ2-3
v_call: TRBV27
clone_size: .
cdr3_aa: CASAARDTQYF

j_call: TRBJ2-1
v_call: TRBV6-5
clone_size: .
cdr3_aa: CASSYSYTSENNEQFF

j_call: TRBJ2-1
v_call: TRBV3-1/TRBV3-2
clone_size: .
cdr3_aa: CASSLRSGREQFF

j_call: TRBJ2-1
v_call: TRBV5-1
clone_size: .
cdr3_aa: CASRLTPGTSGGGNEQFF

j_call: TRBJ2-3
v_call: TRBV24-1
clone_size: .
cdr3_aa: CATSEQGQTSSSTDTQYF

j_call: TRBJ2-7
v_call: TRBV13
clone_size: .
cdr3_aa: CASSFSGQSSEQYF

j_call: TRBJ1-2
v_call: TRBV7-2
clone_size: .
cdr3_aa: CASSLETARYGYTF

j_call: TRBJ2-5
v_call: TRBV2
clone_size: .
cdr3_aa: CASRSGLATPGTQYF

j_call: TRBJ2-2
v_call: TRBV10-3
clone_size: .
cdr3_aa: CAISDIRRSTGELFF

j_call: TRBJ2-7
v_call: TRBV28
clone_size: .
cdr3_aa: CASSWLAGTTLSSYEQYF